This paragraph reports one T cell receptor (beta chain). The method was immunoSEQ multiplex PCR; TCRdb's version includes in-frame clones alone and lacks a portion of them. The sample includes about 64,000 clones, about 88% of them seen just once. The data belong to a study of technical replicates of blood from a few donors. Between the trimmed V and J ends, which lost 4 bases and 1 base, there was a span of 11 bases. This CDR3 has 14 residues. Germline loops: CDR1 LNHDA, CDR2 SQIVND (reference sequence). The sequence derives from a human donor in good health. Some clones in this sample may be carry-over from other donors' samples. This sequence joins TRBV19 and TRBJ2-7; a possible D gene is TRBD1 (5 bases). The sequenced sample was PBMCs. CDR3 DNA sequence: TGTGCCAGTAGTACTGCAGGGAATTCCTACGAGCAGTACTTC. Protein product: CASSTAGNSYEQYF.